This T cell receptor (beta chain) derives from a study of blood T cells in healthy people across ages. There are 15 residues in the CDR3. The V gene's germline CDR1 is LGHDT and CDR2 YNNKEL (reference sequence). Trimming stripped 0 bases from V and 4 bases from J, with 10 bases between. Sample-barcoded 5' priming and a J-beta primer mix drove a second PCR of roughly 6 to 12 cycles. MiXCR was run by TCRdb on the 5' RACE reads, yielding one entry per CDR3 protein. Among about 640,000 distinct CDR3 sequences, about 54% were seen once, and the ten largest hold 30% to 40%. The J gene is TRBJ2-1, the V gene TRBV3-1; maybe TRBD1 (6 bases). The receptor comes from a man aged 55 to 70 in good health. Input material: blood. The CDR3 loop is CASSQEGQPYNEQFF. The CDR3 nucleotides are TGTGCCAGCAGCCAAGAGGGACAACCTTACAATGAGCAGTTCTTC.